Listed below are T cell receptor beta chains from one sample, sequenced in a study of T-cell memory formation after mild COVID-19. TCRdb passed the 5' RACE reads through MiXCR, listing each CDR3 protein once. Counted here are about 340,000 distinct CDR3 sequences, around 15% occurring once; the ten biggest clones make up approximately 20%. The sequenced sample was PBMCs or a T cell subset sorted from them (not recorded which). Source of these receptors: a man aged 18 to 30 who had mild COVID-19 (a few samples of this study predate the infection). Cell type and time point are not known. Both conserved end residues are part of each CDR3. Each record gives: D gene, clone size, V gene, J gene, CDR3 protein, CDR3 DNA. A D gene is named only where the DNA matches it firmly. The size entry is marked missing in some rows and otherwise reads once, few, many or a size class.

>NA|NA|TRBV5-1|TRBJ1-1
CASSLRASNTEAFF
TGCGCCAGCAGCTTGAGGGCGAGTAACACTGAAGCTTTCTTT
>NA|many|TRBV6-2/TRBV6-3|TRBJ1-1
CASSDPDKEEAFF
TGTGCCAGCAGTGACCCCGACAAGGAGGAAGCTTTCTTT
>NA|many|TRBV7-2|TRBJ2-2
CASSSLSVSGELFF
TGTGCCAGCAGCTCCCTTTCGGTTTCCGGGGAGCTGTTTTTT
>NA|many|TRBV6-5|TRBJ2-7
CASSYRVSGGREQYF
TGTGCCAGCAGTTACCGGGTGTCAGGGGGGCGCGAGCAGTACTTC
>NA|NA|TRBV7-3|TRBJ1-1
CASSLSLGANTEAFF
TGTGCCAGCAGCTTAAGTTTAGGAGCGAACACTGAAGCTTTCTTT
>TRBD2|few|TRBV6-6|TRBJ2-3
CASRPGLAFSTDTQYF
TGTGCCAGCAGGCCGGGACTAGCGTTTAGCACAGATACGCAGTATTTT
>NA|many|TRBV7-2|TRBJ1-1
CASTEDENTEAFF
TGTGCCAGCACCGAGGATGAGAACACTGAAGCTTTCTTT
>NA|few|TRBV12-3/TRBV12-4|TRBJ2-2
CASSFYGEDANTGELFF
TGTGCCAGCAGTTTTTACGGGGAAGACGCGAACACCGGGGAGCTGTTTTTT
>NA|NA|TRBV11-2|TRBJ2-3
CASSLDYAGVVGDTQYF
TGTGCCAGCAGCTTAGATTACGCCGGTGTAGTCGGAGATACGCAGTATTTT
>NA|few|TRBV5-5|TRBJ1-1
CASSLAVGVGAFF
TGTGCCAGCAGCTTGGCCGTGGGGGTCGGAGCTTTCTTT
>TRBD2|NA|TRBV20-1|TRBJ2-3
CSVSYLASGGPTDTQYF
TGCAGTGTTTCATACCTTGCTAGCGGGGGGCCCACAGATACGCAGTATTTT
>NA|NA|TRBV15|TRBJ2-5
CATSFADQETQYF
TGTGCCACCAGCTTCGCCGATCAAGAGACCCAGTACTTC
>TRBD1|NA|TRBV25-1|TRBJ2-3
CASTQTGAGTDTQYF
TGTGCCAGCACCCAGACAGGGGCAGGCACAGATACGCAGTATTTT
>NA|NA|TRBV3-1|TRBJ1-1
CASSPRDSNTEAFF
TGTGCCAGCAGCCCCCGGGACTCCAACACTGAAGCTTTCTTT
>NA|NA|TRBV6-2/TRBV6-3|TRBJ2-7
CASSYEVGQGPSYEQYF
TGTGCCAGCAGTTACGAGGTGGGCCAGGGGCCCTCCTACGAGCAGTACTTC
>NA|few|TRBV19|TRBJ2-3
CASSIVYADTQYF
TGTGCCAGTAGTATAGTCTACGCAGATACGCAGTATTTT
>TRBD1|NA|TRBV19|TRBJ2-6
CASSQRTGTLFSGANVLTF
TGTGCCAGTAGTCAGAGGACAGGGACGTTGTTCTCTGGGGCCAACGTCCTGACTTTC
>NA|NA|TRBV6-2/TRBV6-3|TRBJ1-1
CASSYPGPAPRAFF
TGTGCCAGCAGTTACCCGGGACCGGCTCCTCGGGCTTTCTTT
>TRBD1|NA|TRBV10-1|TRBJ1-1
CASSGRDRVNTEAFF
TGCGCCAGCAGTGGACGGGACAGGGTGAACACTGAAGCTTTCTTT
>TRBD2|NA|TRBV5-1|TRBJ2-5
CASSLEAGGFVGTQYF
TGCGCCAGCAGCTTGGAAGCGGGGGGATTCGTTGGGACCCAGTACTTC
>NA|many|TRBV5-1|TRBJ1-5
CASSQQGGNQPQHF
TGCGCCAGCAGCCAACAGGGAGGCAATCAGCCCCAGCATTTT
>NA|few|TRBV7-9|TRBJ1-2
CASSLDQGPNYGYTF
TGTGCCAGCAGCTTAGATCAGGGGCCCAACTATGGCTACACCTTC
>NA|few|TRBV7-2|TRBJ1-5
CASSSPAGARQPQHF
TGTGCCAGCAGCTCCCCGGCGGGGGCGCGTCAGCCCCAGCATTTT
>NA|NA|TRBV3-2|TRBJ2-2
CASSPFLDMNTGELFF
TGTGCCAGCAGCCCATTTTTGGACATGAACACCGGGGAGCTGTTTTTT
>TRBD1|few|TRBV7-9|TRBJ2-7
CASSLAGQAYEQYF
TGTGCCAGCAGCTTAGCGGGACAGGCCTACGAGCAGTACTTC
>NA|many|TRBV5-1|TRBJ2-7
CASSLVLSYEQYF
TGCGCCAGCAGCTTGGTTCTCTCCTACGAGCAGTACTTC
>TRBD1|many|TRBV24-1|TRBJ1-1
CATRDRGRLGVIIAEAFF
TGTGCCACAAGAGACAGGGGGCGTCTCGGCGTAATTATCGCTGAAGCTTTCTTT
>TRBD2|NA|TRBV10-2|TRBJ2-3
CASSTPSGEIDTQYF
TGCGCCAGCAGTACACCTAGCGGGGAGATAGATACGCAGTATTTT
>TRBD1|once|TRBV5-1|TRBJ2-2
CASNRQGYDTGELFF
TGCGCCAGCAACCGACAGGGTTATGACACCGGGGAGCTGTTTTTT
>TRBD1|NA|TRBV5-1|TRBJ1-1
CASSLFGQENTEAFF
TGCGCCAGCAGCTTGTTTGGACAGGAGAACACTGAAGCTTTCTTT
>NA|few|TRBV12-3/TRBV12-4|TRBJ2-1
CASRSPGNEQFF
TGTGCCAGCAGAAGTCCGGGCAATGAGCAGTTCTTC
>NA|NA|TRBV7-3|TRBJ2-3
CASSAGRGASTDTQYF
TGTGCCAGCAGCGCCGGTCGGGGGGCTAGCACAGATACGCAGTATTTT
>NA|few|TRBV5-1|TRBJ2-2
CASSYAGELFF
TGCGCCAGCAGTTATGCCGGGGAGCTGTTTTTT
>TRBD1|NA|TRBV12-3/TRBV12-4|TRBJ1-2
CASSPEPQGVGYTF
TGTGCCAGCAGCCCGGAACCCCAGGGGGTTGGCTACACCTTC
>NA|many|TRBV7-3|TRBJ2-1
CASSLTRGGPSSYNEQFF
TGTGCCAGCAGCTTAACCAGGGGGGGCCCGAGCTCCTACAATGAGCAGTTCTTC
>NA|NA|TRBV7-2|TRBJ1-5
CASSLGSGAGDQPQHF
TGTGCCAGCAGCTTAGGGTCGGGGGCAGGGGATCAGCCCCAGCATTTT
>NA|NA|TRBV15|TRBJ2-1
CATSRGGGSYNEQFF
TGTGCCACCAGCAGGGGCGGCGGGTCCTACAATGAGCAGTTCTTC
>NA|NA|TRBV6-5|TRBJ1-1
CASSYSGGFVNTEAFF
TGTGCCAGCAGTTACTCGGGAGGGTTCGTGAACACTGAAGCTTTCTTT
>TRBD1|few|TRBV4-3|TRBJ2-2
CASSRQGDDTGELFF
TGCGCCAGCAGCCGACAGGGGGACGACACCGGGGAGCTGTTTTTT
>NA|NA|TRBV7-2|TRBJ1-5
CASSWAGQPQHF
TGTGCCAGCAGCTGGGCGGGTCAGCCCCAGCATTTT
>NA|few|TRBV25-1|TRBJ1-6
CASTRDSNSPLHF
TGTGCCAGCACCAGGGACTCCAATTCACCCCTCCACTTT
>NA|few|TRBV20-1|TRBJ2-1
CSARESVNEQFF
TGCAGTGCTAGAGAATCGGTTAATGAGCAGTTCTTC
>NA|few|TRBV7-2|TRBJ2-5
CASSPAGRRETQYF
TGTGCCAGCAGCCCCGCCGGGCGCCGAGAGACCCAGTACTTC
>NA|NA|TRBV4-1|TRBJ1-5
CASSGRAWGVGQPQHF
TGCGCCAGCAGCGGACGAGCGTGGGGGGTTGGTCAGCCCCAGCATTTT
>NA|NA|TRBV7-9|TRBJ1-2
CASSPRLADYGYTF
TGTGCCAGCAGCCCCCGGTTAGCCGACTATGGCTACACCTTC